This T cell receptor beta chain came from a study of shared clonotypes between healthy human individuals. In the study overall: A donor's plate count was three for CD4 naive and three for CD4 memory; CD8 naive had two and CD8 memory one. Study-level results: Naive subsets typically showed greater estimated richness than memory subsets. The expectation was that sequencing depth would affect clonotype sharing among donors.

Evenly divided among several immunoSEQ plates was the genomic DNA of each subset. Measured with immunoSEQ multiplex PCR; TCRdb has only the in-frame clones, and not every one. The sample holds roughly 650,000 clones, roughly 96% seen once. CD45RO-negative, CCR7-selected cells formed the naive CD8 fraction, which excluded terminally differentiated effector memory CD45RA+ cells. Regarding this clone: As yet, its antigen is unknown.

The germline gives CDR1 SGHDT, CDR2 YYEEEE. V gave up 4 bases and J gave up 6 bases; unmatched junction bases: 6. This CDR3 spans 13 amino acids. The sequencing sample was made of naive CD8+ T cells sorted from blood. The sequence was obtained from a woman in her twenties or thirties in good health. The chain couples TRBV5-6 to TRBJ2-7, with 8 bases identical to TRBD1. The CDR3 protein is CASSLDRAIEQYF. The CDR3 bases are TGTGCCAGCAGCCTGGACAGGGCGATCGAGCAGTACTTC.